The 10 T cell receptor beta chains presented below share a single source sample, sequenced in a study of shared clonotypes between healthy human individuals. Assay used: immunoSEQ multiplex PCR; TCRdb lists only in-frame clones, some missing. The sample includes about 470,000 clones, 70% to 80% seen only once; the top ten take 13%. The material sequenced was PBMCs. The receptors were gathered from a woman aged 40 to 50 in good health. Some clones in this sample may be carry-over from other donors' samples.

The CDR3 here is CASSYQPNRVNYEQYF. CDR3 bases: TGTGCCAGCAGTTACCAGCCAAACAGGGTGAACTACGAGCAGTACTTC. The chain carries TRBV27 and TRBJ2-7; a weak D match, TRBD1 (6 bases). CDR3 length equals 16 residues. Germline V lookup: CDR1 MNHEY, CDR2 SMNVEV (reference sequence). V lost 4 bases to trimming and J lost 3 bases, with 19 bases between them.

This clone was seen only a few times. The V gene is TRBV18, the J gene TRBJ2-1, with D possibly TRBD1 on 5 matching bases. The CDR3 has 17 amino acids. Germline CDR1 reads KGHSH; CDR2 reads LQKENI. V dropped 3 bases and J dropped 0 bases, with 15 bases sitting between them. The CDR3 DNA reads as TGTGCCAGCTCACCTCTGGACAAACCGAGCTCCTACAATGAGCAGTTCTTC. Its protein is CASSPLDKPSSYNEQFF.

The J gene is TRBJ2-4, the V gene TRBV9; D uncertain. Germline CDR1 SGDLS, CDR2 YYNGEE. Trimming cost V 4 bases and J 0 bases, with 8 bases left between them. This CDR3 contains 14 residues. The CDR3 region is CASSPELAKNIQYF. For the CDR3, the DNA is TGTGCCAGCAGCCCCGAACTAGCCAAAAACATTCAGTACTTC.

The chain joins TRBV30 to TRBJ2-1, with a weak D call TRBD2 (5 bases). Germline loops: CDR1 GTSNPN, CDR2 SVGIG (reference sequence). CDR3 size: 11 residues. V lost 0 bases, J lost 9 bases, and 6 bases lay in between. In DNA, the CDR3 is TGTGCCTGGAGTGTACGGGGTGAGCAGTTCTTC. Amino acids: CAWSVRGEQFF.

The V gene is TRBV4-1, the J gene TRBJ2-3; possible D gene TRBD2, 5 bases. CDR1 MGHRA and CDR2 YSYEKL come from the germline V gene. Trimming removed 0 bases from V and 1 base from J, with 17 bases in between. The length of the CDR3 is 18 residues. The CDR3 sequence is CASSQDVETGTRTDTQYF. Here the CDR3 DNA reads TGCGCCAGCAGCCAAGATGTGGAAACGGGAACGCGCACAGATACGCAGTATTTT.

The V call is TRBV5-6, the J call TRBJ2-5; the D gene is possibly TRBD1 (8 bases). V was trimmed by 0 bases and J by 4 bases, leaving 22 bases between them. Germline assignment: CDR1 SGHDT and CDR2 YYEEEE. The CDR3 is 18 residues long. The CDR3 coding sequence is TGTGCCAGCAGCTTGGTCCAACTCAGGGGGCGCGGGAGAGAGACCCAGTACTTC. It is translated as CASSLVQLRGRGRETQYF.

V is TRBV5-1 and J is TRBJ2-7; 9 bases are shared with TRBD2. The V gene's germline CDR1 is SGHRS and CDR2 YFSETQ. There are 15 residues in the CDR3. J lost 0 bases, V lost 3 bases, and 4 bases had no gene match. CDR3 sequence (DNA): TGCGCCAGCAGCTATGGGACTAGCAGCTCCTACGAGCAGTACTTC. Translation gives CASSYGTSSSYEQYF.

This clone showed up just a few times. The V and J genes are TRBV7-9 and TRBJ2-7; D gene unclear. The CDR3 has 12 amino acids. With 0 bases removed from V and 4 bases from J, the gap between germline ends came to 4 bases. Germline CDR1 is SEHNR and CDR2 is FQNEAQ (reference sequence). The chain's CDR3 is CASSLARYEQYF. The DNA of the CDR3 is TGTGCCAGCAGCTTAGCGAGGTACGAGCAGTACTTC.

The chain combines TRBV4-3 with TRBJ2-1; 12 nucleotides line up with TRBD2. The CDR3 consists of 16 residues. Germline V gene lookup returns CDR1 LGHNA and CDR2 YSLEER. Trimming removed 4 bases from V and 4 bases from J; junction bases left unmatched: 5. CDR3 DNA sequence: TGCGCCAGCAGCCCGGGACTAGCGGGCCTTTACAATGAGCAGTTCTTC. Protein product: CASSPGLAGLYNEQFF.

The V and J genes are TRBV7-9 and TRBJ1-3, with TRBD1 as a possible D gene (6 bases). The CDR3 loop spans 17 amino acids. Germline V gene lookup returns CDR1 SEHNR and CDR2 FQNEAQ (reference sequence). Trimming took 5 bases from V and 0 from J, leaving 17 bases between them. In nucleotides, the CDR3 is TGTGCCAGCAGCCCATCGGGGGGGCGGCTCTCTGGAAACACCATATATTTT. Encoded protein: CASSPSGGRLSGNTIYF.